The clone carrying this T cell receptor beta chain was seen a few times. These data come from a study of regulatory T cells in long-lasting Graves disease. Combining iRepertoire HTBI primers with Arm-PCR of CDR3 regions, the authors built TCR beta libraries. TCRdb fed the multiplex PCR reads into MiXCR, producing one record per CDR3 protein. The top ten hold around 20% of the sample, which has under 450,000 distinct CDR3 sequences, under 20% seen once. Germline V gene data show CDR1 as MGHRA and CDR2 as YSYEKL. V was shortened by 1 base and J by 2 bases, with 17 bases between the two germline ends. The CDR3 has 17 residues. Time point reported: newly diagnosed GD, antithyroid drugs for less than 3 months. Making the TCR library involved RNA that had been extracted from PBMCs. This sample also belongs to another study, concerning T cells in Graves' hyperthyroidism and ophthalmopathy.

The chain joins TRBV4-1 to TRBJ2-5; D is possibly TRBD2 (6 bases). This TCR derives from a woman younger than 30 with Graves disease. Source: peripheral blood mononuclear cells (PBMCs), taken at new diagnosis, from a patient treated with antithyroid drugs. The CDR3 is CASSQVSLGLIQETQYF. The CDR3 nucleotides are TGCGCCAGCAGCCAAGTGTCTCTGGGACTGATACAAGAGACCCAGTACTTC.